This paragraph covers one TCR beta chain sequence. Its cognate antigen is unknown. PCR amplification relied on 60 Vbeta primers (plus 13 Jbeta primers). TCRdb's copy holds only in-frame clones and misses some; the assay was immunoSEQ multiplex PCR. Altogether under 200,000 clones are present, around 76% being singletons, with the ten largest covering about 1.6%. This sample is part of a study of cytomegalovirus exposure and HLA in healthy donors. Study details: Unique TCRs numbering 75 million to 95 million, obtained from HLA-typed donors, made up an early data release. Study outcomes and limitations: CMV serostatus stood as the only immune exposure information on hand. An analysis that came later showed most CMV-associated TCR beta chains appearing HLA-restricted.

Donors consisted of healthy bone marrow donors. The length of the CDR3 is 13 residues. This rearrangement joins TRBV1 to TRBJ2-5; the tabulated D call, TRBD1, remains unverified against the DNA. TRBV1 is noted as a pseudogene. Sequencing was performed on PBMCs. This receptor was obtained from a man aged 35-49 years in good health and CMV-seronegative. In nucleotides, the CDR3 is TGCACCAGCTTCCACAGGGGGCGGGAGACCCAGTACTTC. Its protein product is CTSFHRGRETQYF.